The text below deals with one TCR beta chain. Its antigen is unidentified. This sample was included in a study of CXCR3-negative and CXCR3-positive naive CD8 T cells. The wider study: Across all libraries, TRB reads numbered some 140 million, with about 1.5 +/- 0.3 million in each library.

Points from the study as a whole: Against CXCR3-negative naive cells, CXCR3-positive naive cells showed more hydrophobic TRB CDR3s. Naive subsets showed comparable surface CD5, and TCR interaction strength was also inferred from TRB CDR3 physicochemistry.

Sorting was done in triplicate for each CD8+ T cell subset (fewer than 340,000 cells each). Preparation of TRB cDNA libraries relied on 5' RACE carrying UMI labels. TCRdb reprocessed the 5' RACE reads, keeping one entry per CDR3 protein, no DNA. Here the sample table reports 100,000 or so distinct CDR3 sequences. The specimen sequenced was naive CXCR3- CD8+ T cells from blood. Noted subset: CD45RO-CCR7+CD27+CD95- naive CD8+ T cells lacking CXCR3 (TNR3-). This TCR was recovered from a human donor in good health. Some clones in this sample may be carry-over from other donors' samples.

CDR3 in amino acids: CASSRLAGGPGELFF. The V and J genes are TRBV12-3 or TRBV12-4 and TRBJ2-2; TCRdb reports TRBD2, a call that lacks DNA to check it against. The CDR3 spans 15 residues.